These 16 T cell receptor beta chains share one sample of origin, sequenced in a study of response to subunit inactivated influenza vaccine. TCRdb reprocessed the RT-PCR reads with MiXCR, giving one entry per CDR3 protein. The sample lists approximately 500,000 distinct CDR3 sequences; 10% to 15% were seen once. The sequencing used PBMCs from blood, collected 40 to 50 days after vaccination. The receptors originated from a man in his fifties who received an inactivated influenza vaccine.

This clonotype occurred a few times. This chain links TRBV7-9 with TRBJ2-6; D is unclear. V lost 1 base and J 3 bases, leaving 7 bases between the germline ends. CDR3 length: 15 residues. Germline V gives CDR1 SEHNR, CDR2 FQNEAQ (reference sequence). The CDR3 loop reads CASSLVTLGANVLTF. CDR3 coding DNA: TGTGCCAGCAGCTTAGTGACACTTGGGGCCAACGTCCTGACTTTC.

This clonotype was observed many times. J is TRBJ2-5 and V is TRBV12-3 or TRBV12-4; TRBD2 might be the D (6 bases). V gave up 5 bases and J gave up 0 bases, with 13 bases separating them. The CDR3 length is 15 residues. For the CDR3, the DNA is TGTGCCAGCAGTCCCGGGACTCATTACCAAGAGACCCAGTACTTC. This translates into CASSPGTHYQETQYF.

This clonotype has just a few counts. V gene TRBV10-2 combines with J gene TRBJ1-5; 8 bases fit TRBD1. Germline V gene lookup returns CDR1 WSHSY and CDR2 SAAADI. This CDR3 comprises 15 residues. The V and J ends lost 1 base and 4 bases, in that order; junction bases with no gene match: 3. This CDR3 reads CASSEWTGSNQPQHF. CDR3 DNA sequence: TGCGCCAGCAGTGAGTGGACAGGGAGTAATCAGCCCCAGCATTTT.

This chain uses TRBV20-1 with TRBJ2-3, with 7 nucleotides matching TRBD2. The V and J ends lost 5 bases and 3 bases, in that order; junction bases with no gene match: 14. The CDR3 runs 16 residues. The germline V gene has CDR1 DFQATT and CDR2 SNEGSKA (reference sequence). CDR3 protein: CSAPLGGYLGTDTQYF. For the CDR3, the DNA is TGCAGTGCTCCCCTGGGAGGGTACCTAGGAACAGATACGCAGTATTTT.

This clonotype showed up just a few times. The CDR3 DNA reads TGTGCCACCAGCAGAGATCGTAACAGGGGGAAGGAGCAGTACTTC. It specifies CATSRDRNRGKEQYF. J is TRBJ2-7 and V is TRBV15; TRBD1 aligns across 8 bases. V gave up 0 bases and J gave up 7 bases; unmatched junction bases: 8. The length of the CDR3 is 15 residues. Germline assignment: CDR1 LNHNV and CDR2 YYDKDF (reference sequence). Supplemented by reference TRBV15 and TRBJ2-7, the full variable domain reads DAMVIQNPRYQVTQFGKPVTLSCSQTLNHNVMYWYQQKSSQAPKLLFHYYDKDFNNEADTPDNFQSRRPNTSFCFLDIRSPGLGDTAMYLCATSRDRNRGKEQYFGPGTRLTVT.

This clonotype was observed a handful of times. The chain has TRBV28 and TRBJ2-1, with 14 bases aligning to TRBD2. CDR1 and CDR2 (germline): MDHEN, SYDVKM. V was pared by 3 bases and J by 6 bases, with 4 bases of the junction left unmatched. The CDR3 totals 16 residues. The CDR3 coding sequence is TGTGCCAGCAGTTTCTCCGGGACTAGCGGGAGCAATGAGCAGTTCTTC. This translates into CASSFSGTSGSNEQFF.

At least ten counts were recorded for this clonotype. The chain recombines TRBV20-1 with TRBJ2-2, with TRBD2 as a possible D gene (5 bases). The CDR3 contains 16 residues. Germline CDR1 DFQATT, CDR2 SNEGSKA (reference sequence). The V end was cut by 2 bases, the J end by 4 bases, with 17 bases between. The CDR3 coding sequence is TGCAGTGCTAGATATTCGCGGGCCCCGGGCACCGGGGAGCTGTTTTTT. Protein product: CSARYSRAPGTGELFF.

This chain uses TRBV6-5 with TRBJ2-3; D is unclear. Trimming left V 3 bases short and J 2 bases short, with 15 bases between. The CDR3 contains 16 residues. In germline, CDR1 is MNHEY, CDR2 SVGAGI. CDR3 sequence (DNA): TGTGCCAGCAGTTATTACGTCCATGCGGACACAGATACGCAGTATTTT. It translates to CASSYYVHADTDTQYF.

Within the sample, this clonotype is medium-sized. One end of the junction does not line up with germline, which may come from a read error. This rearrangement joins TRBV12-3 or TRBV12-4 to TRBJ2-1; 8 bases are a match to TRBD2. This CDR3 has 19 residues. The CDR3 spells CACSFGPVGGRIPYNEQFF. The CDR3 nucleotides read TGTGCCTGCAGTTTCGGGCCTGTCGGCGGGAGGATACCCTACAATGAGCAGTTCTTC.

A few counts support this clonotype. The chain carries TRBV7-8 and TRBJ2-7; perhaps D is TRBD1 or TRBD2 (5 bases each). V lost 0 bases to trimming and J lost 5 bases, with 20 bases between them. Germline CDR1 and CDR2: SGHVS and FQNEAQ. This CDR3 has 17 residues. This chain's CDR3 is CASSLAPEGDGIDEQYF. DNA of the CDR3: TGTGCCAGCAGCTTAGCGCCGGAAGGGGACGGGATCGACGAGCAGTACTTC.

The V call is TRBV5-1, the J call TRBJ1-1; the D is unclear. V was trimmed by 0 bases and J by 1 base, leaving 7 bases between them. The CDR3 is 14 residues long. Germline loops: CDR1 SGHRS, CDR2 YFSETQ. The CDR3 protein is CASSLVAANTEAFF. The CDR3 nucleotides read TGCGCCAGCAGCTTGGTAGCAGCGAACACTGAAGCTTTCTTT.

This clonotype was counted ten times or more. The J gene is TRBJ2-1, the V gene TRBV5-1, with TRBD2 identical over 13 bases. This CDR3 contains 17 residues. V was clipped by 4 bases and J by 4 bases; unmatched bases: 8. The germline CDR1 and CDR2 sequences are SGHRS and YFSETQ. CDR3 in amino acids: CASSTTSGGAGYNEQFF. DNA of the CDR3: TGCGCCAGCAGCACTACTAGCGGGGGGGCCGGTTACAATGAGCAGTTCTTC.

This clonotype was detected only a few times. The rearrangement links TRBV14 to TRBJ2-1, with D hard to call. Germline V CDR1 and CDR2: SGHDN, FVKESK. V dropped 4 bases and J dropped 4 bases, with 11 bases sitting between them. This CDR3 has 14 amino acids. In DNA form, the CDR3 reads TGTGCCAGCAGCCGTATAGGCCCGTACAATGAGCAGTTCTTC. It translates to CASSRIGPYNEQFF.

This chain uses TRBV29-1 with TRBJ2-5, with 10 nucleotides matching TRBD1. Germline trimming cut 6 bases from V and 2 bases from J; bases unmatched to any gene: 6. CDR1 SQVTM and CDR2 ANQGSEA come from the germline V gene. This CDR3 has 14 amino acids. CDR3 loop: CSVMTGGWQETQYF. CDR3 coding DNA: TGCAGCGTGATGACAGGGGGCTGGCAAGAGACCCAGTACTTC.

This clonotype was detected a few times. The rearrangement uses TRBV5-1 and TRBJ2-3; TRBD1 is a possible D gene (6 bases). The CDR3 is 15 amino acids. The germline gives CDR1 SGHRS, CDR2 YFSETQ. Trimming removed 4 bases at V and 3 bases at J, with 15 bases between. The CDR3 spells CASSRTRGSTDTQYF. The CDR3 DNA reads TGCGCCAGCAGCCGAACCAGGGGTAGTACAGATACGCAGTATTTT.

This clonotype was seen more than once but under ten times. CDR3 sequence reads: CASSFGWQGRRSSNQPQHF. The CDR3 DNA reads TGCGCCAGCAGCTTTGGGTGGCAGGGAAGACGGAGTAGCAATCAGCCCCAGCATTTT. The chain has TRBV5-1 and TRBJ1-5; D perhaps matches TRBD1 (5 bases). V was clipped by 2 bases and J by 0 bases, with 21 bases between them. Germline V gene data show CDR1 as SGHRS and CDR2 as YFSETQ. The CDR3 extends over 19 amino acids. The full variable domain, its missing parts supplied by reference TRBV5-1 and TRBJ1-5, is KAGVTQTPRYLIKTRGQQVTLSCSPISGHRSVSWYQQTPGQGLQFLFEYFSETQRNKGNFPGRFSGRQFSNSRSEMNVSTLELGDSALYLCASSFGWQGRRSSNQPQHFGDGTRLSIL.